The T cell receptor beta chain under discussion was sequenced for a study of breast tumors, draining lymph nodes, adjacent tissues. Study-wide points: Luminal-like breast cancer showed significantly greater tumor-nontumor repertoire similarity than basal-like breast cancer did. Tumor repertoires ranked between lymph nodes and nontumor tissue in diversity, with V and J gene preferences.

The lymph nodes were axillary draining lymph nodes from breast cancer patients. As regards this clonotype: What it binds is unknown. Germline is not matched at one junction end, which may reflect a read error.

TCRdb analysed the multiplex PCR reads with MiXCR anew, one entry per CDR3 protein. The repertoire holds around 290,000 distinct CDR3 sequences, with 30% as singletons. Germline V gene sequence: CDR1 SGHAT, CDR2 FQNNGV. CDR3 length: 16 residues. This chain uses TRBV11-2 with TRBJ1-6, with D perhaps TRBD1 (5 bases). Input material: axillary lymph node tissue. The sequence was obtained from a female donor with breast cancer. Some clones in this sample may be carry-over from other donors' samples. The CDR3 sequence is CASSLGDSNYNPPLHF. CDR3 nucleotide sequence: TGCGCCAGCAGCTTAGGAGACAGTAACTATAATCCACCCCTCCACTTT.